Below, one T cell receptor (beta chain) is given with its context. Those who participated ranged in age from roughly 18 to 100 years and resided in about two dozen US areas. Two negative PCRs, clearance, or symptom resolution characterized the recovered Cohort 3 donors. The sample is drawn from a study of blood T cell repertoires in COVID-19. Study as a whole: The study drew acute and convalescent COVID-19 samples from the United States, Italy and Spain.

Germline V gene sequence: CDR1 SNHLY, CDR2 FYNNEI. The CDR3 extends over 9 amino acids. The ends were cut back, 11 bases at V and 10 bases at J, with 11 bases in the middle. The data were produced by immunoSEQ multiplex PCR, yet TCRdb's version contains in-frame clones alone and is incomplete. Of some 300,000 clones in the sample, around 86% were seen once. The sequenced sample consisted of PBMCs or T cells enriched from blood (not recorded which). The source is a woman aged 40 to 49 who had recovered from COVID-19. This chain connects TRBV2 to TRBJ1-1; D remains unclear. This CDR3 is CAQSFVAFF. The DNA for the CDR3 is TGTGCCCAAAGCTTTGTAGCTTTCTTT.